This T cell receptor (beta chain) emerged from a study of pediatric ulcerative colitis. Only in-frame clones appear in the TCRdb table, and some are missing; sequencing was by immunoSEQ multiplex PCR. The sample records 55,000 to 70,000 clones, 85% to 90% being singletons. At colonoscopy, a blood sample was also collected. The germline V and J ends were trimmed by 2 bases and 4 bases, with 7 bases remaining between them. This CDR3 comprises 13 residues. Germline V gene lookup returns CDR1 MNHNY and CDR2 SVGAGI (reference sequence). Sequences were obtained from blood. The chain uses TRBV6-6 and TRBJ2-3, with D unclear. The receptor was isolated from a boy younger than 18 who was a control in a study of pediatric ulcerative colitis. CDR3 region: CASSYPASDTQYF. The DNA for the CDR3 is TGTGCCAGCAGTTACCCTGCTTCAGATACGCAGTATTTT.